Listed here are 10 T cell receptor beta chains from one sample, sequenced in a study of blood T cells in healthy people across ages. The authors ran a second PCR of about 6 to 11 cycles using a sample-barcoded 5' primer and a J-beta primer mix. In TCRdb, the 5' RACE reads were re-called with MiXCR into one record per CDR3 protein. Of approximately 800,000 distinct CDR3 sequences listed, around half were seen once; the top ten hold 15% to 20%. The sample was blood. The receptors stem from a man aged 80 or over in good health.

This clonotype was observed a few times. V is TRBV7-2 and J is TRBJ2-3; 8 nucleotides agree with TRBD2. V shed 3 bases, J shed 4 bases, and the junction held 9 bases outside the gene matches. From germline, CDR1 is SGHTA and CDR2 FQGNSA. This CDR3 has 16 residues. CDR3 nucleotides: TGTGCCAGCAGCTTTCCACCGGGAGGGTCCGCAGATACGCAGTATTTT. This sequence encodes CASSFPPGGSADTQYF.

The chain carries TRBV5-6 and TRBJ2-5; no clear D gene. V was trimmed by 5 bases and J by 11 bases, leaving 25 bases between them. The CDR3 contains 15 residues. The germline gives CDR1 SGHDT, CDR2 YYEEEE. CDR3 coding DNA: TGTGCCAGCAGTAGAGACTCGGACCCCCTTACGGAGCAGTACTTC. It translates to CASSRDSDPLTEQYF.

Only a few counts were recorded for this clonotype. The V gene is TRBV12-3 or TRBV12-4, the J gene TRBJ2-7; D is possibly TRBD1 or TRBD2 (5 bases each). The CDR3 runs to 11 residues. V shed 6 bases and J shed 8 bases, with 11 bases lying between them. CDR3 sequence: CASRNSGQQYF. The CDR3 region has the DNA TGTGCCAGCAGAAACTCGGGACAGCAGTACTTC.

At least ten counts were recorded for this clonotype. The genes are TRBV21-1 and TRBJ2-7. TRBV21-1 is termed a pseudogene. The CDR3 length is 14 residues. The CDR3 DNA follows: TGTGCCAGCAGCAACAGCGGGAGTCGCTGCGAGCAGTACTTC. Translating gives CASSNSGSRCEQYF.

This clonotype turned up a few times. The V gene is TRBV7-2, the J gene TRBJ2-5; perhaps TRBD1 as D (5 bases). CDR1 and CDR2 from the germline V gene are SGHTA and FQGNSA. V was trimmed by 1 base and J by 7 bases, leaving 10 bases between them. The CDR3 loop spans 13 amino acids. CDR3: CASSLGGHGTQYF. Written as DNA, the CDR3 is TGTGCCAGCAGCTTAGGGGGCCATGGGACCCAGTACTTC.

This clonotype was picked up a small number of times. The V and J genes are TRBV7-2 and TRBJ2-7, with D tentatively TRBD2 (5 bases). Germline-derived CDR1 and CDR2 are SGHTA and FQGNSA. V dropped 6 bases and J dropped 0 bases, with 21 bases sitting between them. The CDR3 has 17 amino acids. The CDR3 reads CASRQRPSGVSSYEQYF. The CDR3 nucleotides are TGTGCCAGCAGACAGCGGCCCAGTGGGGTCAGCTCCTACGAGCAGTACTTC.

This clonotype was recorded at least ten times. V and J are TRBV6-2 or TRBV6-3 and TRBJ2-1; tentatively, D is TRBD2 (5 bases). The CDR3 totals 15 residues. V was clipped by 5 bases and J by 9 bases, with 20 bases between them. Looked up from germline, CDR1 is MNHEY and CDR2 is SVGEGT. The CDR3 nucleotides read TGTGCCAGCAGTAGAGAGAGGGTTAGGAAGGGTGAGCAGTTCTTC. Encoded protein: CASSRERVRKGEQFF.

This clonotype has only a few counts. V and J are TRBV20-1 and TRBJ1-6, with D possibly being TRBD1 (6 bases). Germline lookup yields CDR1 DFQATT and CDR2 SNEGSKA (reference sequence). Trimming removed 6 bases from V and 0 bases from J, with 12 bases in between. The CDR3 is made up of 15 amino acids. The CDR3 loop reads CSAKGGSSYNSPLHF. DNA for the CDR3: TGCAGTGCCAAGGGGGGGAGCTCCTATAATTCACCCCTCCACTTT.

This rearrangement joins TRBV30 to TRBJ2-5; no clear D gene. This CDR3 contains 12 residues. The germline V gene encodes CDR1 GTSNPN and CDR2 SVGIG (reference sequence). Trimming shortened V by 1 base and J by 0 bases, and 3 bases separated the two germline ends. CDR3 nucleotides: TGTGCCTGGAGTGAGTACCAAGAGACCCAGTACTTC. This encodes CAWSEYQETQYF.

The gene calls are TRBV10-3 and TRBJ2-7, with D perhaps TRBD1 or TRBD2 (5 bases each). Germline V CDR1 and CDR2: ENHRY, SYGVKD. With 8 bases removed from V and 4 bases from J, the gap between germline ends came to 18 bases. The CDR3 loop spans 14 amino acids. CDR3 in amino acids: CAIAPGRGLYEQYF. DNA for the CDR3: TGTGCCATCGCCCCGGGACGGGGTTTGTACGAGCAGTACTTC.